Following are 9 T cell receptor beta chains from one sample sequenced in a study of blood T cell repertoires in COVID-19. Using immunoSEQ multiplex PCR, the repertoire was profiled, and TCRdb retains in-frame clones only, with some absent. The sample holds a few hundred thousand clones; 80% to 85% are singletons and the top ten take 15% to 18%. Sequences were obtained from peripheral blood. The origin of the receptors is a person aged 70 to 85 with COVID-19, enrolled during active disease.

In this sample, this clone turned up once. This chain links TRBV5-6 with TRBJ2-2, with 8 bases lining up with TRBD2. With V trimmed by 1 base and J by 6 bases, 5 bases remained unmatched. The CDR3 is made up of 15 amino acids. Looked up from germline, CDR1 is SGHDT and CDR2 is YYEEEE. CDR3 in amino acids: CASSLIGGAAGELFF. DNA for the CDR3: TGTGCCAGCAGCTTGATCGGGGGGGCCGCCGGGGAGCTGTTTTTT.

J is TRBJ2-7 and V is TRBV7-2, with 7 nucleotides matching TRBD1. Germline-derived CDR1 and CDR2 are SGHTA and FQGNSA. Germline trimming cut 7 bases from V and 5 bases from J; bases unmatched to any gene: 8. CDR3 size: 13 residues. The CDR3 region is CASMGDRRHEQYF. CDR3 sequence (DNA): TGTGCCAGCATGGGGGACAGAAGGCACGAGCAGTACTTC.

This sequence joins TRBV12-3 or TRBV12-4 and TRBJ1-6; D unresolved. Between the trimmed V and J ends, which lost 1 base and 9 bases, there was a span of 7 bases. The CDR3 totals 13 residues. This CDR3 is CASSLDRGSPLHF. CDR3 bases: TGTGCCAGCAGTTTAGATCGGGGTTCACCCCTCCACTTT.

In DNA form, the CDR3 reads TGTGCCAGCAGCTTGGGCGCAGGGGCTAACTATGGCTACACCTTC. Protein product: CASSLGAGANYGYTF. This chain connects TRBV5-4 to TRBJ1-2, with D perhaps TRBD1 (6 bases). Germline V gene sequence: CDR1 SGHNT, CDR2 YYREEE (reference sequence). The CDR3 extends over 15 amino acids. V lost 0 bases and J 0 bases, leaving 9 bases between the germline ends.

The CDR3 coding sequence is TGTGCCAGCAGCCCTTCCTATAAGGGGGTGAAAAGGGAAAAACTGTTTTTT. Translating it yields CASSPSYKGVKREKLFF. The chain joins TRBV7-2 to TRBJ1-4, with D tentatively TRBD1 (6 bases). V was clipped by 5 bases and J by 8 bases, with 24 bases between them. CDR3 length: 17 residues. Per germline, CDR1 SGHTA and CDR2 FQGNSA.

This clone was recorded once. In nucleotides, the CDR3 is TGCGCCAGCAGCCTCACGGGTGGTCAAAATGAAAAACTGTTTTTT. Translation: CASSLTGGQNEKLFF. The chain recombines TRBV5-1 with TRBJ1-4; D remains ambiguous. Trimming stripped 4 bases from V and 5 bases from J, with 15 bases between. Germline loops: CDR1 SGHRS, CDR2 YFSETQ. The CDR3 contains 15 residues.

The genes are TRBV29-1 and TRBJ2-1; 9 nucleotides line up with TRBD2. CDR3 size: 14 residues. Per germline, CDR1 SQVTM and CDR2 ANQGSEA. The V and J ends lost 6 bases and 4 bases, in that order; junction bases with no gene match: 7. Here the CDR3 reads CSVDSSGAYNEQFF. In DNA, the CDR3 is TGCAGCGTAGACTCTAGCGGGGCTTACAATGAGCAGTTCTTC.

The CDR3 DNA is TGTGCCAGCAGCAGGACAGGGGACAATTCACCCCTCCACTTT. Amino acid sequence: CASSRTGDNSPLHF. The genes are TRBV5-4 and TRBJ1-6; 9 nucleotides line up with TRBD1. This CDR3 spans 14 amino acids. The V gene end was trimmed by 4 bases and the J gene end by 7 bases; junction bases not matched to a gene: 3. Germline V gene lookup returns CDR1 SGHNT and CDR2 YYREEE (reference sequence).

The CDR3 DNA reads as TGTGCCTGGAGTGTGCGTCTAGCGGACTCCTACGAGCAGTACTTC. Translating it yields CAWSVRLADSYEQYF. V gene TRBV30 combines with J gene TRBJ2-7, with TRBD2 matching 7 bases. V lost 0 bases to trimming and J lost 0 bases; unmatched junction nucleotides: 5. CDR1 GTSNPN and CDR2 SVGIG come from the germline V gene (reference sequence). The CDR3 loop spans 15 amino acids.